Detailed here is one T cell receptor beta chain. This CDR3 is built from 15 residues. Trimming removed 0 bases from V and 7 bases from J, with 15 bases in between. Germline loops: CDR1 SGHVS, CDR2 FNYEAQ. This sample was included in a study of shared clonotypes between healthy human individuals. The table came from immunoSEQ multiplex PCR; TCRdb's copy has only in-frame clones and leaves some out. Among roughly 2.2 million clones listed, over 85% were seen once. The sample taken for sequencing was naive CD4+ T cells from PBMCs. Indicated subset: CD45RA+ positively selected. This clonotype was obtained from a man between 18 and 29 years old in good health. Some clones in this sample may be carry-over from other donors' samples. This chain links TRBV7-6 with TRBJ1-2; no reliable D call. The CDR3 here is CASSLAPQILGGYTF. The CDR3 DNA sequence: TGTGCCAGCAGCTTAGCGCCTCAGATCTTAGGTGGCTACACCTTC.